The 22 T cell receptor beta chains given below trace back to one sample, sequenced in a study of a mutant IDH1 vaccine in newly diagnosed glioma. These TCRs are of unknown antigen specificity. Generated by immunoSEQ multiplex PCR, the TCRdb table keeps only in-frame clones and is missing some. The sample consists of around 50,000 clones, approximately 65% of them appearing once. Time point: week 47, end of study. Vaccine doses each comprised 300 ug of mutant IDH1 20-mer peptide, with topical imiquimod. Sample: peripheral blood mononuclear cells (PBMCs), taken from a glioma patient whose treatment included an IDH1 peptide vaccine. The source of these receptors is a man aged 40-50 years with glioma. Some clones in this sample may be carry-over from other donors' samples.

The J gene is TRBJ2-1, the V gene TRBV2, with D possibly TRBD2 on 6 matching bases. Trimming removed 2 bases at V and 5 bases at J, with 10 bases between. The CDR3 spans 14 residues. Germline CDR1 and CDR2: SNHLY and FYNNEI. In DNA form, the CDR3 reads TGTGCCAGCAGTGAATGGTCGGGGGACAATGAGCAGTTCTTC. Protein: CASSEWSGDNEQFF.

The gene calls are TRBV5-4 and TRBJ1-4; perhaps TRBD1 as D (5 bases). Germline CDR1 reads SGHNT; CDR2 reads YYREEE (reference sequence). Trimming shortened V by 6 bases and J by 0 bases, and 9 bases separated the two germline ends. This CDR3 is built from 14 residues. The CDR3 sequence is CASTKGPTNEKLFF. As DNA, the CDR3 is TGTGCCAGCACCAAGGGACCAACTAATGAAAAACTGTTTTTT.

This clone was detected only a few times. CDR3: CASDRVNQPQHF. The CDR3 DNA sequence: TGTGCCAGCGACAGGGTCAATCAGCCCCAGCATTTT. The chain combines TRBV6-1 with TRBJ1-5, with 7 nucleotides matching TRBD1. Germline CDR1 MNHNS, CDR2 SASEGT. Trimming cost V 8 bases and J 3 bases; bases outside gene matches: 1. This CDR3 comprises 12 residues.

The chain has TRBV5-6 and TRBJ1-6, with D possibly being TRBD1 (5 bases). With 1 base removed from V and 7 bases from J, the gap between germline ends came to 12 bases. Per the germline V gene, CDR1 is SGHDT and CDR2 is YYEEEE. The CDR3 contains 15 residues. CDR3 sequence reads: CASSLPGTGNSPLHF. The CDR3 region has the DNA TGTGCCAGCAGCTTGCCAGGGACGGGGAATTCACCCCTCCACTTT.

Here the CDR3 reads CASSQNTDTQYF. The CDR3 region has the DNA TGCGCCAGCAGCCAGAACACAGATACGCAGTATTTT. This chain connects TRBV5-1 to TRBJ2-3; D remains unclear. With 4 bases removed from V and 2 bases from J, the gap between germline ends came to 5 bases. This CDR3 is 12 amino acids long. The germline CDR1 and CDR2 sequences are SGHRS and YFSETQ.

The rearrangement joins TRBV20-1 to TRBJ2-7; unclear D gene. Germline V gives CDR1 DFQATT, CDR2 SNEGSKA (reference sequence). This CDR3 has 11 amino acids. V lost 6 bases, J lost 7 bases, and 13 bases lay in between. DNA for the CDR3: TGCAGTGCCCGCAGTGGTCGGGAGCAGTACTTC. Translation: CSARSGREQYF.

The V and J genes are TRBV4-1 and TRBJ1-5; D is ambiguous. V was trimmed by 4 bases and J by 4 bases, leaving 8 bases between them. The CDR3 extends over 13 amino acids. From germline, CDR1 is MGHRA and CDR2 YSYEKL. CDR3 sequence reads: CASSLYTNQPQHF. The CDR3 bases are TGCGCCAGCAGCCTCTACACAAATCAGCCCCAGCATTTT.

The gene calls are TRBV2 and TRBJ2-1, with D unclear. The CDR3 consists of 12 residues. V lost 4 bases and J 1 base, leaving 2 bases between the germline ends. From germline, CDR1 is SNHLY and CDR2 FYNNEI. In DNA form, the CDR3 reads TGTGCCAGCAGTGCGTCCTACAATGAGCAGTTCTTC. This translates into CASSASYNEQFF. The variable domain in full, completed from reference TRBV2 and TRBJ2-1, reads EPEVTQTPSHQVTQMGQEVILRCVPISNHLYFYWYRQILGQKVEFLVSFYNNEISEKSEIFDDQFSVERPDGSNFTLKIRSTKLEDSAMYFCASSASYNEQFFGPGTRLTVL.

As DNA, the CDR3 is TGTGCCAGCAGTTTATACCGTTTGAGGGGCCCGACCCCACGGGACACTGAAGCTTTCTTT. It encodes CASSLYRLRGPTPRDTEAFF. The V call is TRBV28, the J call TRBJ1-1; weak D call: TRBD1 (5 bases). The CDR3 totals 20 residues. The V and J ends lost 1 base and 3 bases respectively, with 27 bases between them. The germline V gene has CDR1 MDHEN and CDR2 SYDVKM.

This clone was seen just once. The chain combines TRBV18 with TRBJ1-6; 12 nucleotides match TRBD1. Unmatched junction bases numbered 5, after V lost 3 bases and J lost 5 bases. The germline V gene encodes CDR1 KGHSH and CDR2 LQKENI. The CDR3 is made up of 17 amino acids. CDR3 loop: CASSPPGQGANNSPLHF. DNA of the CDR3: TGTGCCAGCTCACCGCCGGGACAGGGGGCAAATAATTCACCCCTCCACTTT.

This clone was detected ten times or more. The rearrangement joins TRBV15 to TRBJ2-7; D is undetermined. CDR3 length: 14 amino acids. Germline V CDR1 and CDR2: LNHNV, YYDKDF (reference sequence). Trimming removed 0 bases at V and 4 bases at J, with 10 bases between. The CDR3 nucleotides read TGTGCCACCAGCAGAGAGGGCAGAGTATACGAGCAGTACTTC. Its translation is CATSREGRVYEQYF. The entire variable domain, with the rest obtained from reference TRBV15 and TRBJ2-7, is as follows: DAMVIQNPRYQVTQFGKPVTLSCSQTLNHNVMYWYQQKSSQAPKLLFHYYDKDFNNEADTPDNFQSRRPNTSFCFLDIRSPGLGDTAMYLCATSREGRVYEQYFGPGTRLTVT.

V and J are TRBV6-1 and TRBJ1-2, with a possible D match to TRBD1 (5 bases). The V end was cut by 11 bases, the J end by 3 bases, with 13 bases between. The V gene's germline CDR1 is MNHNS and CDR2 SASEGT. The CDR3 loop spans 12 amino acids. The DNA of the CDR3 is TGTGCCGGTACGATGGGGGACTATGGCTACACCTTC. Protein sequence: CAGTMGDYGYTF.

J is TRBJ1-5 and V is TRBV7-9; a weak D match, TRBD1 (6 bases). V lost 5 bases, J lost 4 bases, and 15 bases lay in between. The CDR3 contains 15 residues. Per the germline V gene, CDR1 is SEHNR and CDR2 is FQNEAQ (reference sequence). This CDR3 is CASSPQGPGNQPQHF. CDR3 sequence (DNA): TGTGCCAGCAGCCCACAGGGTCCTGGGAATCAGCCCCAGCATTTT.

By its share, this clone is medium-sized (0.01 to 0.1%). The rearrangement uses TRBV7-2 and TRBJ2-5, with a possible D match to TRBD2 (6 bases). Deletions cut 3 bases from V and 2 bases from J, with 13 bases between. The CDR3 is 15 residues long. CDR1 is SGHTA and CDR2 is FQGNSA in the germline V gene. As DNA, the CDR3 is TGTGCCAGCAGCTTGGGCGGGGATCCTCAAGAGACCCAGTACTTC. This sequence encodes CASSLGGDPQETQYF.

The chain has TRBV29-1 and TRBJ2-2; tentative D call: TRBD2 (5 bases). Germline V gene sequence: CDR1 SQVTM, CDR2 ANQGSEA. This CDR3 contains 12 residues. CDR3 sequence: CGAGLFTGELFF. DNA of the CDR3: TGCGGCGCGGGCCTTTTCACCGGGGAGCTGTTTTTT.

DNA of the CDR3: TGTGCCAGCAGCTTAGGTTCCAAGATGGAGCAAGAGACCCAGTACTTC. Residues: CASSLGSKMEQETQYF. The V gene is TRBV7-9, the J gene TRBJ2-5; D is undetermined. CDR1 and CDR2 from the germline V gene are SEHNR and FQNEAQ (reference sequence). This CDR3 spans 16 amino acids. Trimming shortened V by 1 base and J by 2 bases, and 14 bases separated the two germline ends.

The CDR3 is CASTRVGGTSNQPQHF. CDR3 in DNA: TGTGCCAGTACCCGGGTAGGTGGCACCAGCAATCAGCCCCAGCATTTT. V and J are TRBV19 and TRBJ1-5, with no clear D. V lost 7 bases to trimming and J lost 1 base, with 17 bases between them. The CDR3 is made up of 16 amino acids. The germline CDR1 and CDR2 sequences are LNHDA and SQIVND (reference sequence).

This clone was detected only once. The chain recombines TRBV2 with TRBJ2-1, with a tentative D call TRBD2 (7 bases). The CDR3 totals 14 residues. V was pared by 6 bases and J by 3 bases, with 12 bases between. Per the germline V gene, CDR1 is SNHLY and CDR2 is FYNNEI. Here the CDR3 reads CASRTGGSYNEQFF. For the CDR3, the DNA is TGTGCCAGCAGGACGGGGGGCAGCTACAATGAGCAGTTCTTC.

The chain carries TRBV9 and TRBJ2-7, with a weak D call TRBD2 (5 bases). Germline CDR1 is SGDLS and CDR2 is YYNGEE. V gave up 0 bases and J gave up 1 base, with 14 bases separating them. This CDR3 comprises 16 residues. CDR3 residues: CASSVGSRELSYEQYF. CDR3 sequence (DNA): TGTGCCAGCAGCGTAGGATCCCGGGAACTTTCCTACGAGCAGTACTTC.

V usage is TRBV7-8 and J usage is TRBJ1-5, with D maybe TRBD1 (6 bases). CDR3 length: 16 residues. With 6 bases removed from V and 2 bases from J, the gap between germline ends came to 17 bases. The germline CDR1 and CDR2 sequences are SGHVS and FQNEAQ. The CDR3 sequence is CASSRGTGVGNQPQHF. The CDR3 coding sequence is TGTGCCAGCAGTAGGGGGACCGGGGTAGGCAATCAGCCCCAGCATTTT.

This clone came up a few times. V usage is TRBV12-5 and J usage is TRBJ1-1; unclear D gene. This CDR3 has 13 amino acids. V was clipped by 3 bases and J by 4 bases, with 9 bases between them. CDR1 is LGHNT, CDR2 FRNRAP, per germline. The CDR3 DNA reads TGTGCTAGTGGTTTCGGACTGTCCACTGAAGCTTTCTTT. Translation gives CASGFGLSTEAFF.

The genes are TRBV19 and TRBJ1-5; D gene uncertain. Germline V gene lookup returns CDR1 LNHDA and CDR2 SQIVND (reference sequence). The CDR3 is made up of 15 amino acids. V shed 3 bases and J shed 5 bases, with 14 bases lying between them. Here the CDR3 reads CASSIGVGSYQPQHF. The CDR3 DNA is TGTGCCAGTAGTATTGGAGTGGGTTCTTATCAGCCCCAGCATTTT.